This T cell receptor (beta chain) was retrieved from a study of OX40 agonist ivuxolimab in advanced cancers. At the level of the study: Antecedent anti-PD-1, anti-PD-L1 or anti-CTLA-4 therapy was permissible, with approximately 44% having received some. Three patients showed partial responses: one hepatocellular carcinoma and two cutaneous melanoma cases. Study-wide points: At 0.1 to 3.0 mg/kg, CD4+ and CD8+ blood T cells expanded clonally by week 6.

Assay used: immunoSEQ multiplex PCR; TCRdb lists only in-frame clones, some missing. The top ten hold around 1.8% of the sample, which has roughly 80,000 clones, 80% to 90% seen once. Details on this clone: Its specificity is unknown.

The investigators sampled blood at baseline, at cycle 4 day 1, and at cycle 7 day 1. CDR1 is MDHEN and CDR2 is SYDVKM in the germline V gene. The CDR3 length is 15 residues. Trimming stripped 6 bases from V and 8 bases from J, with 17 bases between. The source material was CD4+ or CD8+ T cells sorted from blood, sampled in a trial of the OX40 agonist ivuxolimab. The chain couples TRBV28 to TRBJ1-6; D not resolved. This clonotype was sampled from an adult with an advanced solid tumor such as melanoma, head and neck, liver or kidney cancer. CDR3 nucleotides: TGTGCCAGCAGCCCACGAGCAGGAGACTATTCACCCCTCCACTTT. This codes for CASSPRAGDYSPLHF.